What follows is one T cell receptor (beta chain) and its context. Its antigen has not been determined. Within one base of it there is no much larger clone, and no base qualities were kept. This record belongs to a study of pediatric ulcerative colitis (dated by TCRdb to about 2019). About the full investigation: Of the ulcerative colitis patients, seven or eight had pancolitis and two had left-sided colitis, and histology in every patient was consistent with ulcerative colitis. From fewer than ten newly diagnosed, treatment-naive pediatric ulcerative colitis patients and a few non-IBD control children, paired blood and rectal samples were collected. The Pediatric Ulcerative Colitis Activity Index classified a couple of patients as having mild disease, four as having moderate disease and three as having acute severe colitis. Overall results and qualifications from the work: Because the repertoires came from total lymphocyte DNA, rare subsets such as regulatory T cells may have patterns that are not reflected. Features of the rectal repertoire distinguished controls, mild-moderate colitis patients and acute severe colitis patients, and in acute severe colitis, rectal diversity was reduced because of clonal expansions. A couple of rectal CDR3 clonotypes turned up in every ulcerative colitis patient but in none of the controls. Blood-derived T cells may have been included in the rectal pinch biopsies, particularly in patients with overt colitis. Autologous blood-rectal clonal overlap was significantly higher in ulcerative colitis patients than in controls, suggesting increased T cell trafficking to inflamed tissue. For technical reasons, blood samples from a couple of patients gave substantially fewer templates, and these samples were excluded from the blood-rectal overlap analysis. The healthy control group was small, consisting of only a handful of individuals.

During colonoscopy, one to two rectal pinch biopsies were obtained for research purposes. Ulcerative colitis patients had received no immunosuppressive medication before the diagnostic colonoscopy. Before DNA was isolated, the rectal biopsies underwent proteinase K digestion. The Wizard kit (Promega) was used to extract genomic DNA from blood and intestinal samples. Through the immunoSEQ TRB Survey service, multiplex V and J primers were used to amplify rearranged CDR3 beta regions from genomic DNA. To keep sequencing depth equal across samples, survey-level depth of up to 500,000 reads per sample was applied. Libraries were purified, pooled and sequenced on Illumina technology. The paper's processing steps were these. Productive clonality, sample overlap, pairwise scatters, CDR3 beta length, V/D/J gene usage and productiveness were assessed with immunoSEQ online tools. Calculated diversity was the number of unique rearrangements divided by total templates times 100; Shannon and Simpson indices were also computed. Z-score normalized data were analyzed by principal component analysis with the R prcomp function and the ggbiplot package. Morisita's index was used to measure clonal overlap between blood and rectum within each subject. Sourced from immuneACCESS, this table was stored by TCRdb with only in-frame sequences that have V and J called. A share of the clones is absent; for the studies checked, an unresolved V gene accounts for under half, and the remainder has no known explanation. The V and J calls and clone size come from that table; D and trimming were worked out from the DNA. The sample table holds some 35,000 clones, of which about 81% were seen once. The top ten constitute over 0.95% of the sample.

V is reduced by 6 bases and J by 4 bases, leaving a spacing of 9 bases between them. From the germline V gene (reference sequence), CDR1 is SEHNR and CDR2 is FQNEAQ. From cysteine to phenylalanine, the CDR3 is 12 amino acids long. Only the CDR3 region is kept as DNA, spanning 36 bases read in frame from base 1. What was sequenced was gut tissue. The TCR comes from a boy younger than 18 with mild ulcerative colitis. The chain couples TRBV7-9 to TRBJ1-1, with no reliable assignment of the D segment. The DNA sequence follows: TGTGCCAGCAGTTCCGAGGTCACTGAAGCTTTCTTT. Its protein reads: CASSSEVTEAFF.